These 3 T cell receptor beta chains were sequenced from one sample in a study of immune evolution from preneoplasia to lung adenocarcinoma. Sequenced by immunoSEQ multiplex PCR; TCRdb stores in-frame clones only, minus some. The table has about 7,800 clones, 72% seen once. The sample taken for sequencing was FFPE lung adenocarcinoma in situ tissue. All receptors come from an older donor with lung adenocarcinoma. Some clones in this sample may be carry-over from other donors' samples.

The CDR3 bases are TGTGCCAGCAGCTTCAGGACTAACTATGGCTACACCTTC. Its translation: CASSFRTNYGYTF. The chain uses TRBV7-6 and TRBJ1-2; no clear D gene. CDR3 length equals 13 residues. Germline CDR1 and CDR2: SGHVS and FNYEAQ. The V end lost 3 bases, the J end lost 0 bases, and 5 bases lay between the germline ends.

This chain uses TRBV7-9 with TRBJ1-1; 8 nucleotides match TRBD1. The CDR3 contains 15 residues. Per germline, CDR1 SEHNR and CDR2 FQNEAQ (reference sequence). The trim removed 4 bases at V and 3 bases at J, leaving 7 bases unmatched. The CDR3 coding sequence is TGTGCCAGCAGCTACCCTACAGGGGGTCACACTGAAGCTTTCTTT. Protein product: CASSYPTGGHTEAFF.

The chain combines TRBV11-1 with TRBJ2-5; D is unresolved. The V gene lost 5 bases and the J gene lost 3 bases, with 10 bases spanning the gap. From germline, CDR1 is SGHAT and CDR2 FQDESV (reference sequence). The CDR3 loop spans 13 amino acids. CDR3 sequence (DNA): TGTGCCAGCAGCCTTATCCGGAAAGAGACCCAGTACTTC. Protein product: CASSLIRKETQYF.